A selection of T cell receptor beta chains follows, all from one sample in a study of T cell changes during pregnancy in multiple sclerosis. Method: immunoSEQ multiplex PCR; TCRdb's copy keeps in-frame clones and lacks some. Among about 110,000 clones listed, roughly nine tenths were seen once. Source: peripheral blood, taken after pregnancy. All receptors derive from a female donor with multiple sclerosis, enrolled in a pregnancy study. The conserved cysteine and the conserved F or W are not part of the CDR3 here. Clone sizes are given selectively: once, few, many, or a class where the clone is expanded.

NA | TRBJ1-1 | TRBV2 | ASSEYMGAAAF
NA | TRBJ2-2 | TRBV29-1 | SVYIPRGVAGELF
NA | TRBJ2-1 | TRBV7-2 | ASSPRLAGGLNNEQF
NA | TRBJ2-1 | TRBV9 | ASSDSGAYNEQF
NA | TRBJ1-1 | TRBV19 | ASNPSGTGTEAF
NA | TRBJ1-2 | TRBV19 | ASSISGLLGYT
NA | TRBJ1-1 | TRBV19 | ASSTYLMNTEAF
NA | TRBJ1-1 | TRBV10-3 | AISSGGPEAF
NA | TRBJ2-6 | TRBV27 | ASSLSGSGANVLT
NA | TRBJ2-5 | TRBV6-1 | ASSADPPWRIQY
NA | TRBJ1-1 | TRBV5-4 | ASSLEGGNTEAF
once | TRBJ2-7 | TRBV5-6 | ASSPAQGNEQY
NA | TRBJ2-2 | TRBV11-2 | ASSAAGGNTGELF
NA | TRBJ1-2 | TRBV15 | ATSRDPTQGSLYGYT
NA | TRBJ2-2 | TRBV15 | ATSREAGGPAGELF
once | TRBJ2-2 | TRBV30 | AWSVNAGAGELF
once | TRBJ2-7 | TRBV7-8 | ASSPAGVGEQY
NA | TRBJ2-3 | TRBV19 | ASASGTGTDTQY
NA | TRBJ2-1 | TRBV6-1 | ASSGTTGSSYNEQF
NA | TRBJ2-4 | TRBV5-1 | ASSSSGEDIQY
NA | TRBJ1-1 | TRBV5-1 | ASTCPPRPTIWKNTEAF
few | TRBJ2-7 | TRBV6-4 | ASSDESRGEEQY
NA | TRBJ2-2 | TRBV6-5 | ASSPQTFNTGELF
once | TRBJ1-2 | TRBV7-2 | ASSPTTGSILYGYT
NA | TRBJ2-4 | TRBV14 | ASSPRQGQNIQY
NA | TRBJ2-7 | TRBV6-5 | ASSYGGWQYEQY
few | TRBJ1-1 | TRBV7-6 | ASSLSLQGGTEAF
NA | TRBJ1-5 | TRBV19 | ASKRGDYSNQPQH
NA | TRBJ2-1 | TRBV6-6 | ASSYLTGYEQF
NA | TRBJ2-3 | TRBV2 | ASSNRDRLTDTQY
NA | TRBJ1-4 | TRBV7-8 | ASSQDRTRRNEKLF
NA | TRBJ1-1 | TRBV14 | ASSPNRGVETEAF
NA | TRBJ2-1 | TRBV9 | ASSVATSGGTHNEQF
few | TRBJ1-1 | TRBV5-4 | ASSFSEGEAF
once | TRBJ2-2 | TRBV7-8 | ASSLILGYAGELF
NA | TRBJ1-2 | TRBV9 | ASSARSGYT
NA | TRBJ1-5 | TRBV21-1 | ASSKAAPNQPQH
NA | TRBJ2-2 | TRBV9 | ASSLTSVGGELF
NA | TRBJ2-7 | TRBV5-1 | ASSQNRVGLYEQY
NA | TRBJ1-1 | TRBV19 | ASSIEGGNTEAF
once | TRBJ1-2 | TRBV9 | ASSVYEGNIHETYGYT
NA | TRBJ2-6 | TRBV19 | ASSMGTGAFTGANVLT
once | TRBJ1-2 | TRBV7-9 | ASSWGEDYGYT
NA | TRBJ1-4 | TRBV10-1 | ASIPGTHEKLF
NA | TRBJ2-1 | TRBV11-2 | ASSSRRDRLAGTYNEQF
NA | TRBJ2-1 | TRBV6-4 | ASSSLAGGYNEQF
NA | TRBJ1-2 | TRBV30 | AYRENYGYT
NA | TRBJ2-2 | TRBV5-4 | ASSTEGHGTGELF
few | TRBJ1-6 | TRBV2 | ASSGQGTPYNSPLH
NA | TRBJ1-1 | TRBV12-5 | ASGQGLGGQGGTEAF
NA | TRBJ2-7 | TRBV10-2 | ASSEIPRGGGRYEQY
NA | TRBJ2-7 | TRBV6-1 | ASSVGGGGIYEQY
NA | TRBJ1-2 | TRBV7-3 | ASSLGGDGYT
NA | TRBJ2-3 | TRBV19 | ASSADRGPATQY
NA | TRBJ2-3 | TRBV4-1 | ASSPRAGTDTQY
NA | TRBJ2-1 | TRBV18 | ASSPPSNLNEQF
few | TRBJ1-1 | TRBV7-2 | ASSPQGRRTEAF